This entry describes one TCR beta chain. One end of the junction varies from germline; a read error may be responsible. Germline values: CDR1 SGHRS, CDR2 YFSETQ. The CDR3 is 15 residues long. Clones were sequenced by immunoSEQ multiplex PCR, and TCRdb holds only the in-frame ones, with some missing. The sample includes tens of thousands of clones, about nine tenths of them seen just once. The source of the sample is a study of blood T cell repertoires in COVID-19. Source material: peripheral blood. The sequence was obtained from a man in his sixties with active COVID-19. J is TRBJ2-7 and V is TRBV5-1, with TRBD2 matching over 8 bases. This CDR3 reads CASSLVEAGDHERYF. DNA for the CDR3: TGCGCCAGCAGCTTGGTTGAAGCGGGGGACCACGAGCGGTACTTC.